Listed here is a single TCR beta chain. Method: immunoSEQ multiplex PCR; TCRdb's copy keeps in-frame clones and lacks some. Among about 1.5 million clones listed, around 98% were seen once. The data belong to a study of shared clonotypes between healthy human individuals. Germline lookup yields CDR1 SGDLS and CDR2 YYNGEE. The CDR3 covers 15 residues. V dropped 3 bases and J dropped 5; count of bases not matched to a gene: 7. Sequenced input: naive CD4+ T cells sorted from blood. Subset given: CD45RA+ positively selected. The receptor was isolated from a man aged 25-40 years in good health. The V and J genes are TRBV9 and TRBJ2-3; TRBD2 agrees at 9 bases. The CDR3 bases are TGTGCCAGCAGCGACTCAGCGGGGGGCCTAGATACGCAGTATTTT. Translated: CASSDSAGGLDTQYF.